Included here is one T cell receptor beta chain sequence, with context. This sample is part of a study of shared clonotypes between healthy human individuals. Each donor was a Caucasian adult residing in Nashville, Tennessee. Measured with immunoSEQ multiplex PCR; TCRdb has only the in-frame clones, and not every one. The data show hundreds of thousands of clones, with 55% to 85% seen just once and roughly 1.9% held by the top ten. The CDR3 loop spans 17 amino acids. Trimming removed 6 bases from V and 0 bases from J, with 17 bases in between. Germline V lookup: CDR1 LGHNT, CDR2 FRNRAP. The V and J genes are TRBV12-5 and TRBJ2-2; a possible D gene is TRBD1 (6 bases). Sequencing was done on a sample of memory CD4+ T cells sorted from blood. Subset defined: CD45RA-negative fraction. This TCR came from a woman aged 30 to 39 in good health. The CDR3 is CASGQSRTAANTGELFF. The CDR3 bases are TGTGCTAGTGGCCAATCTCGGACAGCGGCGAACACCGGGGAGCTGTTTTTT.